This TCR beta chain stems from a study of Tregs in tolerant kidney transplant recipients. Study-wide points: Expanding Tregs on activated donor B cells appeared to best identify donor-specific TCRbeta clones. Validation in larger populations is needed because few patients were studied.

Turning to this clone: What it binds is not known.

Profiling relied on immunoSEQ multiplex PCR, and the TCRdb table lists in-frame clones only, not all of them. The sample holds about 110,000 clones; nearly 90% are singletons and the top ten take more than 0.3%. The CDR3 loop spans 16 amino acids. V lost 5 bases and J 2 bases, leaving 15 bases between the germline ends. In germline, CDR1 is MNHNY, CDR2 SVGAGI (reference sequence). The specimen was CD4+ T cells from blood, collected before the transplant. This receptor was identified in a human donor who received a combined kidney and bone marrow transplant. The rearrangement uses TRBV6-6 and TRBJ2-2; weak D call: TRBD2 (7 bases). CDR3 bases: TGTGCCAGCAGTCCCCGGGGAGGGGGTAACACCGGGGAGCTGTTTTTT. It codes for CASSPRGGGNTGELFF.